A selection of T cell receptor beta chains follows, all from one sample in a study of blood T cell repertoires in COVID-19. Using immunoSEQ multiplex PCR, the repertoire was profiled, and TCRdb retains in-frame clones only, with some absent. The sample holds around 200,000 clones, about nine tenths seen once. Sequencing used peripheral blood. These receptors all come from a man between 18 and 35 years old with active or convalescent COVID-19. Each CDR3 is given with its conserved first and last residue. A D gene is named only where the DNA matches it firmly. Not every row has a clone size; where given, it reads once, few, many or a size class.

>TRBV18|TRBD1|once|TRBJ1-2
CASSGTAPNYGYTF
TGTGCCAGCTCTGGGACAGCGCCTAACTATGGCTACACCTTC
>TRBV12-5|NA|NA|TRBJ2-1
CASGLVENEQFF
TGTGCTAGTGGTTTGGTAGAGAATGAGCAGTTCTTC
>TRBV2|NA|few|TRBJ2-7
CASSGDNLEQYF
TGTGCCAGCAGTGGGGACAACTTAGAGCAGTACTTC
>TRBV30|NA|NA|TRBJ2-6
CAWGRGSGANVLTF
TGTGCCTGGGGACGGGGGTCTGGGGCCAACGTCCTGACTTTC
>TRBV27|NA|NA|TRBJ1-1
CASRTGIGTEAFF
TGTGCCAGCCGCACAGGGATTGGGACTGAAGCTTTCTTT
>TRBV19|NA|few|TRBJ2-4
CASSGITGAKNIQYF
TGTGCCAGTAGTGGAATTACAGGGGCCAAAAACATTCAGTACTTC
>TRBV4-1|NA|NA|TRBJ1-1
CASSLSVNTEAFF
TGCGCCAGCAGCCTTTCAGTGAACACTGAAGCTTTCTTT
>TRBV4-1|TRBD1|NA|TRBJ2-7
CASSPRTGYYEQYF
TGCGCCAGCAGCCCCCGGACAGGGTACTACGAGCAGTACTTC
>TRBV5-4|TRBD1|NA|TRBJ2-4
CASSPGNRGEGIQYF
TGTGCCAGCAGCCCGGGAAACAGGGGCGAAGGCATTCAGTACTTC
>TRBV28|NA|NA|TRBJ2-7
CASSFRQATYEQYF
TGTGCCAGCAGTTTTCGACAGGCCACCTACGAGCAGTACTTC
>TRBV11-1|NA|NA|TRBJ2-5
CASSGRDTTGETQYF
TGTGCCAGCAGTGGGAGGGACACCACGGGAGAGACCCAGTACTTC
>TRBV5-4|TRBD1|NA|TRBJ2-7
CASSPGTGHSYEQYF
TGTGCCAGCAGCCCAGGGACAGGGCACTCCTACGAGCAGTACTTC
>TRBV5-1|NA|once|TRBJ1-3
CASSLSGSWENTIYF
TGCGCCAGCAGCTTGAGTGGTAGTTGGGAGAACACCATATATTTT
>TRBV7-2|TRBD1|NA|TRBJ1-1
CASSPLRGQGARDTEAFF
TGTGCCAGCAGCCCCCTTCGTGGACAGGGGGCGCGGGACACTGAAGCTTTCTTT